This passage covers 23 T cell receptor beta chains from one sample sequenced in a study of identical twins. TCRdb passed the 5' RACE reads through MiXCR, listing each CDR3 protein once. Here the sample spans about 220,000 distinct CDR3 sequences, 7.5% being singletons. This sample was shared with a second study, whose subject was yellow fever vaccine responses in identical twins.

Sequences were obtained from memory (CD45RO+) T cells sorted from blood. Source of these receptors: a woman between 18 and 29 years old in good health.

The V gene is TRBV5-6, the J gene TRBJ1-5; TRBD1 might be the D (5 bases). Germline V gene lookup returns CDR1 SGHDT and CDR2 YYEEEE. Trimming took 2 bases from V and 10 from J, leaving 16 bases between them. The length of the CDR3 is 14 residues. The CDR3 DNA sequence: TGTGCCAGCAGCTTAACCGCAGGGAGAAGCCCCCAGCATTTT. Translated, it gives CASSLTAGRSPQHF.

This clonotype was detected ten times or more. The chain recombines TRBV12-3 or TRBV12-4 with TRBJ1-6; the match to TRBD1 covers 9 bases. The CDR3 sequence is 13 residues long. V dropped 8 bases and J dropped 6; count of bases not matched to a gene: 2. CDR3 sequence (DNA): TGTGCCAGCCGGGGACAGGGTAATTCACCCCTCCACTTT. Translated: CASRGQGNSPLHF.

This clonotype came up a few times. The chain uses TRBV20-1 and TRBJ2-5; 8 nucleotides match TRBD2. The CDR3 runs to 15 residues. Germline CDR1 is DFQATT and CDR2 is SNEGSKA (reference sequence). V lost 2 bases and J lost 4; bases outside the gene matches: 9. The CDR3 here is CSARRSSGRGETQYF. CDR3 nucleotides: TGCAGTGCTAGAAGGTCGAGCGGGAGAGGAGAGACCCAGTACTTC.

Comments on this clonotype: Mismatch with germline at one junction end may stem from a read error. V gene TRBV7-2 combines with J gene TRBJ2-1; TRBD2 aligns across 13 bases. In germline, CDR1 is SGHTA, CDR2 FQGNSA. This CDR3 spans 16 amino acids. DNA for the CDR3: TGTGCCAGCAGCCTAGCCCCCGGGACTAGCGGGACCGGGCAGTTCTTC. Translated, it gives CASSLAPGTSGTGQFF.

This clonotype was counted ten times or more. This chain joins TRBV20-1 and TRBJ2-7, with unresolved D. The CDR3 runs 11 residues. V was clipped by 5 bases and J by 3 bases, with 8 bases between them. The germline gives CDR1 DFQATT, CDR2 SNEGSKA (reference sequence). The CDR3 loop is CSARRNYEQYF. CDR3 in DNA: TGCAGTGCTCGGCGGAACTACGAGCAGTACTTC.

Written as DNA, the CDR3 is TGCAGTGCTAGGTTGACCCAAGAGACCCAGTACTTC. Translating gives CSARLTQETQYF. This chain connects TRBV20-1 to TRBJ2-5; D gene ambiguous. Per the germline V gene, CDR1 is DFQATT and CDR2 is SNEGSKA (reference sequence). The length of the CDR3 is 12 residues. The V gene lost 3 bases and the J gene lost 1 base, with 6 bases spanning the gap.

V is TRBV20-1 and J is TRBJ1-5, with D perhaps TRBD1 (5 bases). The germline CDR1 and CDR2 sequences are DFQATT and SNEGSKA (reference sequence). V was pared by 1 base and J by 5 bases, with 9 bases between. The CDR3 is 13 residues long. CDR3 bases: TGCAGTGCTAGAGTTTCGGGGGATCAGCCCCAGCATTTT. It translates to CSARVSGDQPQHF.

This clonotype was found a few times. The chain recombines TRBV20-1 with TRBJ2-7, with TRBD1 matching 7 bases. Germline V lookup: CDR1 DFQATT, CDR2 SNEGSKA (reference sequence). The CDR3 loop spans 14 amino acids. J lost 3 bases, V lost 0 bases, and 5 bases had no gene match. Written as DNA, the CDR3 is TGCAGTGCTAGAGATGCGGACAGGAACTACGAGCAGTACTTC. This codes for CSARDADRNYEQYF.

This clonotype was seen many times. The chain recombines TRBV3-1 with TRBJ2-5; 12 bases match TRBD2. Losses at the gene ends were 2 bases for V and 8 bases for J; bases not matched to a gene: 3. CDR1 and CDR2 (germline): LGHDT, YNNKEL (reference sequence). The CDR3 is 14 amino acids. As DNA, the CDR3 is TGTGCCAGCAGCCAACTAGCGGGGGGGGCTACCCAGTACTTC. Translation gives CASSQLAGGATQYF.

This clonotype has a handful of counts. CDR3: CASSLPSGGAFQYF. In DNA, the CDR3 is TGTGCCAGCAGTTTACCTAGCGGGGGGGCTTTCCAGTACTTC. This chain uses TRBV28 with TRBJ2-5, with TRBD2 matching over 12 bases. The CDR3 runs to 14 residues. V shed 2 bases and J 10 bases; nucleotides not matched to a gene: 5. Per germline, CDR1 MDHEN and CDR2 SYDVKM.

The rearrangement uses TRBV3-1 and TRBJ2-7, with D perhaps TRBD1 (5 bases). The germline CDR1 and CDR2 sequences are LGHDT and YNNKEL (reference sequence). The CDR3 totals 15 residues. Deletions cut 0 bases from V and 5 bases from J, with 14 bases between. The CDR3 bases are TGTGCCAGCAGCCAAGACTGGGGCCTTCGTGACGAGCAGTACTTC. Encoded protein: CASSQDWGLRDEQYF.

At least ten counts were recorded for this clonotype. The V gene is TRBV7-2, the J gene TRBJ2-1; TRBD2 agrees at 11 bases. The CDR3 length is 15 residues. The germline gives CDR1 SGHTA, CDR2 FQGNSA. The J segment lost 4 bases and the V segment lost 5 bases, leaving 4 bases of the junction unmatched. The CDR3 bases are TGTGCCAGCAGCCCCCGACTAGCGGGGTACAATGAGCAGTTCTTC. Amino acids: CASSPRLAGYNEQFF.

In this sample, this clonotype turned up many times. The chain has TRBV7-9 and TRBJ2-2, with D hard to call. The CDR3 has 11 residues. Trimming took 3 bases from V and 6 from J, leaving 2 bases between them. Germline CDR1 reads SEHNR; CDR2 reads FQNEAQ (reference sequence). CDR3 loop: CASSFPGELFF. The CDR3, as DNA: TGTGCCAGCAGCTTTCCCGGGGAGCTGTTTTTT.

This clonotype came up many times. The rearrangement links TRBV6-4 to TRBJ2-1, with D tentatively TRBD2 (6 bases). The CDR3 covers 13 residues. Trimming shortened V by 6 bases and J by 5 bases, and 11 bases separated the two germline ends. Germline V gives CDR1 MRHNA, CDR2 SNTAGT. The CDR3 bases are TGTGCCAGCAGCGGGGGTAGCCACAATGAGCAGTTCTTC. This translates into CASSGGSHNEQFF.

This clonotype was detected a few times. V usage is TRBV27 and J usage is TRBJ1-3, with 8 bases lining up with TRBD1. J was trimmed by 0 bases and V by 7 bases; bases with no gene match: 5. Germline V gives CDR1 MNHEY, CDR2 SMNVEV (reference sequence). CDR3 size: 15 residues. In nucleotides, the CDR3 is TGTGCCAGCAAGACAGGGGCTAACTCTGGAAACACCATATATTTT. It yields the protein CASKTGANSGNTIYF.

This clonotype was seen repeatedly, ten times or more. This chain links TRBV7-9 with TRBJ2-5; no reliable D call. The germline V gene has CDR1 SEHNR and CDR2 FQNEAQ (reference sequence). With 1 base removed from V and 5 bases from J, the gap between germline ends came to 14 bases. The length of the CDR3 is 15 residues. The CDR3 bases are TGTGCCAGCAGCTTAGAATCAGGACCTCGGGAGACCCAGTACTTC. Translating gives CASSLESGPRETQYF.

This clonotype occurred a few times. The chain combines TRBV3-1 with TRBJ1-2; D call uncertain. This CDR3 region has 15 residues. Trimming took off 0 bases at V and 4 bases at J, with 12 bases between the two ends. CDR1 and CDR2 from the germline V gene are LGHDT and YNNKEL (reference sequence). CDR3 sequence reads: CASSQDLGQLYGYTF. DNA of the CDR3: TGTGCCAGCAGCCAAGATTTAGGGCAGCTCTATGGCTACACCTTC.

This clonotype has at least ten counts. The V gene is TRBV12-3 or TRBV12-4, the J gene TRBJ2-5, with D perhaps matching TRBD2 (5 bases). The CDR3 loop spans 14 amino acids. Trimming left V 1 base short and J 5 bases short, with 11 bases between. This chain's CDR3 is CASSLEWELETQYF. CDR3 sequence (DNA): TGTGCCAGCAGTTTAGAGTGGGAGCTGGAGACCCAGTACTTC.

This clonotype was found many times. This rearrangement joins TRBV6-1 to TRBJ2-2; no firm D call. The V end lost 6 bases, the J end lost 1 base, and 12 bases lay between the germline ends. CDR3 length: 15 amino acids. The germline V gene encodes CDR1 MNHNS and CDR2 SASEGT. The CDR3 protein is CASSPPGLNTGELFF. Here the CDR3 DNA reads TGTGCCAGCAGCCCCCCCGGGCTGAACACCGGGGAGCTGTTTTTT.

This clonotype was counted between two and nine times. The chain is built from TRBV15 and TRBJ1-1; D remains ambiguous. CDR3 length: 13 amino acids. The germline V gene encodes CDR1 LNHNV and CDR2 YYDKDF (reference sequence). With 1 base removed from V and 3 bases from J, the gap between germline ends came to 6 bases. The CDR3 spells CATSRGAHTEAFF. The CDR3 region has the DNA TGTGCCACCAGCAGAGGGGCACACACTGAAGCTTTCTTT. The whole variable domain, filled in from reference TRBV15 and TRBJ1-1, reads DAMVIQNPRYQVTQFGKPVTLSCSQTLNHNVMYWYQQKSSQAPKLLFHYYDKDFNNEADTPDNFQSRRPNTSFCFLDIRSPGLGDTAMYLCATSRGAHTEAFFGQGTRLTVV.

V is TRBV12-3 or TRBV12-4 and J is TRBJ2-1; 8 bases match TRBD1. V was clipped by 1 base and J by 7 bases; unmatched bases: 6. This CDR3 is 15 amino acids long. CDR3 sequence reads: CASSLGTGCGNEQFF. In DNA form, the CDR3 reads TGTGCCAGCAGTTTAGGGACAGGGTGCGGAAATGAGCAGTTCTTC.

Comments on this clonotype: This may be a read error: a much more frequent sequence differs by one nucleotide. This rearrangement joins TRBV6-5 to TRBJ2-2, with 8 nucleotides matching TRBD1. The J segment lost 6 bases and the V segment lost 2 bases, leaving 5 bases of the junction unmatched. Germline values: CDR1 MNHEY, CDR2 SVGAGI. The CDR3 runs to 15 residues. CDR3 region: CASSYPGQVAGELFF. DNA of the CDR3: TGTGCCAGCAGTTACCCGGGACAGGTCGCCGGGGAGCTGTTTTTT.

The chain employs TRBV20-1 and TRBJ2-2; perhaps TRBD2 as D (6 bases). Germline loops: CDR1 DFQATT, CDR2 SNEGSKA (reference sequence). This CDR3 spans 14 amino acids. V lost 5 bases to trimming and J lost 5 bases, with 15 bases between them. The CDR3 DNA follows: TGCAGTGCTGCCCGGAGGGCCTGGACCGGGGAGCTGTTTTTT. This codes for CSAARRAWTGELFF.